This is a list of T cell receptor beta chains from one sample in a study of cytomegalovirus exposure and HLA in healthy donors. Sequencing used immunoSEQ multiplex PCR; TCRdb keeps in-frame clones, though not all of them. Of 200,000 to 250,000 clones listed, more than 70% are singletons. The sample taken for sequencing was PBMCs. These TCRs come from a human donor in good health. Each CDR3 is given with its conserved first and last residue. Each record gives: V gene, clone size, D gene, J gene, CDR3 DNA, CDR3 protein. A D gene is named only where the DNA matches it firmly. A clone size is listed for some rows: how often the clone was seen (once, few, many), or a class if it is expanded.

V: TRBV5-6; size: NA; D: NA; J: TRBJ1-2; DNA: TGTGCCAGCAGCTTGGGGCGGAATAACTATGGCTACACCTTC; CDR3: CASSLGRNNYGYTF
V: TRBV30; size: NA; D: NA; J: TRBJ2-3; DNA: TGTGCCTGGAGTCCCTTCACAGATACGCAGTATTTT; CDR3: CAWSPFTDTQYF
V: TRBV18; size: once; D: NA; J: TRBJ2-4; DNA: TGTGCCAGCTCACCATCGGTGGGGGCCGCCAAAAACATTCAGTACTTC; CDR3: CASSPSVGAAKNIQYF
V: TRBV5-8; size: NA; D: TRBD2; J: TRBJ2-1; DNA: TGTGCCAGCAGTTCGGGAGGCAATGAGCAGTTCTTC; CDR3: CASSSGGNEQFF
V: TRBV9; size: NA; D: NA; J: TRBJ2-5; DNA: TGTGCCAGCAGCGTAGATGCGGATTTGGGAGAGACCCAGTACTTC; CDR3: CASSVDADLGETQYF
V: TRBV29-1; size: NA; D: TRBD2; J: TRBJ2-3; DNA: TGCAGCGTTGCCTGGGGGACTAGCGGGAGGGCGGCAGATACGCAGTATTTT; CDR3: CSVAWGTSGRAADTQYF
V: TRBV27; size: NA; D: NA; J: TRBJ2-2; DNA: TGTGCCAGCAGCTTACAGAGTCTGCGGACCGGGGAGCTGTTTTTT; CDR3: CASSLQSLRTGELFF
V: TRBV11-2; size: NA; D: TRBD1; J: TRBJ1-4; DNA: TGTGCCAGCAGCGCCTGGACAGGGGATTTTGAAAAACTGTTTTTT; CDR3: CASSAWTGDFEKLFF
V: TRBV7-9; size: NA; D: NA; J: TRBJ2-7; DNA: TGTTCCAGCAGCTTAGGTAATGGGGGCAGCTCGGGCGAGCAGTACTTC; CDR3: CSSSLGNGGSSGEQYF
V: TRBV28; size: NA; D: NA; J: TRBJ2-3; DNA: TGTGCCAGCAAACCGCAGAACACAGATACGCAGTATTTT; CDR3: CASKPQNTDTQYF
V: TRBV13; size: few; D: TRBD2; J: TRBJ2-3; DNA: TGTGCCAGCAGGGAAGCGGGACTAGGGGGAACAGATACGCAGTATTTT; CDR3: CASREAGLGGTDTQYF
V: TRBV2; size: NA; D: NA; J: TRBJ2-1; DNA: TGTGCCAGCAATCCCGGGAGTGAATACAATGAGCAGTTCTTC; CDR3: CASNPGSEYNEQFF
V: TRBV19; size: NA; D: NA; J: TRBJ2-2; DNA: TGTGCCAGTAGTATAGTAGGTTGGGGGGACACCGGGGAGCTGTTTTTT; CDR3: CASSIVGWGDTGELFF
V: TRBV5-1; size: NA; D: NA; J: TRBJ2-3; DNA: TGCGCCAGCAGCTTGGTAGCGTTCGGACCAGGCACAGATACGCAGTATTTT; CDR3: CASSLVAFGPGTDTQYF
V: TRBV9; size: NA; D: NA; J: TRBJ2-5; DNA: TGTGCCAGCAGCGTAGCCGGGAAAGAGACCCAGTACTTC; CDR3: CASSVAGKETQYF
V: TRBV6-1; size: NA; D: TRBD2; J: TRBJ2-1; DNA: TGTGCCAGCAGTGGCGTACTAGCGGGAGACGGAGATGAGCAGTTCTTC; CDR3: CASSGVLAGDGDEQFF
V: TRBV28; size: NA; D: NA; J: TRBJ1-1; DNA: TGTGCCAGCACCCTTCTGGGGGGGGGTTGGGCTTTCTTT; CDR3: CASTLLGGGWAFF
V: TRBV7-2; size: NA; D: NA; J: TRBJ2-7; DNA: TGTGCCAGCAGCTTGCCTAGCGCAACCTACGAGCAGTACTTC; CDR3: CASSLPSATYEQYF
V: TRBV18; size: NA; D: NA; J: TRBJ2-2; DNA: TGTGCCAGCTCACCACCGTCCGTTTCGGGGAACACCGGGGAGCTGTTTTTT; CDR3: CASSPPSVSGNTGELFF
V: TRBV9; size: NA; D: TRBD2; J: TRBJ2-2; DNA: TGTGCCAGCAGCGTAGAAGCTAGCGGGAACACCGGGGAGCTGTTTTTT; CDR3: CASSVEASGNTGELFF
V: TRBV7-9; size: NA; D: NA; J: TRBJ1-2; DNA: TGTTCCAGCAGCGAGGGAGATTATGGCTACACCTTC; CDR3: CSSSEGDYGYTF
V: TRBV4-3; size: NA; D: NA; J: TRBJ2-1; DNA: TGCGCCAGCAGCCAGTGGCGGAACTCCTACAATGAGCAGTTCTTC; CDR3: CASSQWRNSYNEQFF
V: TRBV9; size: few; D: TRBD2; J: TRBJ2-1; DNA: TGTGCCAGCAGCGTAGCTCTAGCGGGAGGATGGCAGTTCTTC; CDR3: CASSVALAGGWQFF
V: TRBV11-2; size: NA; D: NA; J: TRBJ1-1; DNA: TGTGCCAGCAGCACACTAAGAAGGACTGAAGCTTTCTTT; CDR3: CASSTLRRTEAFF
V: TRBV29-1; size: NA; D: NA; J: TRBJ2-3; DNA: TGCAGCGTTGAATCCGTAGCCACGGATACGCAGTATTTT; CDR3: CSVESVATDTQYF
V: TRBV4-1; size: NA; D: TRBD2; J: TRBJ2-1; DNA: TGCGCCAGCAGCCAATCGGGACTAGCGGCTGCCTACAATGAGCAGTTCTTC; CDR3: CASSQSGLAAAYNEQFF
V: TRBV19; size: NA; D: NA; J: TRBJ2-1; DNA: TGTGCCAGTACCATAGGAGGCAAGAGGGATGAGCAGTTCTTC; CDR3: CASTIGGKRDEQFF
V: TRBV28; size: NA; D: NA; J: TRBJ1-5; DNA: TGTGCCAGCGGGGAAGGGGGGGAAGGTCAGCCCCAGCATTTT; CDR3: CASGEGGEGQPQHF
V: TRBV11-2; size: few; D: TRBD1; J: TRBJ2-4; DNA: TGTGCCAGCAGCTCGAGTGAGACAGGGAGTTTGTCCAAAAACATTCAGTACTTC; CDR3: CASSSSETGSLSKNIQYF
V: TRBV6-6; size: NA; D: TRBD2; J: TRBJ2-1; DNA: TGTGCCAGCAGTTACTCTACTAGCGGGACCAATGAGCAGTTCTTC; CDR3: CASSYSTSGTNEQFF
V: TRBV23-1; size: NA; D: NA; J: TRBJ1-5; DNA: TGCGCCAGCAGTCAATCGAAGAACTGCACAGGAGCCAATCAGCCCCAGCATTTT; CDR3: CASSQSKNCTGANQPQHF
V: TRBV28; size: NA; D: TRBD1; J: TRBJ1-4; DNA: TGTGCCAGCAGTTGGAGGGGGGCGGGGACAGGCGTAAATGAAAAACTGTTTTTT; CDR3: CASSWRGAGTGVNEKLFF
V: TRBV21-1; size: NA; D: NA; J: TRBJ1-1; DNA: TGTGCCAGCAGCTCCCCGGGGGGTTTGGACGCTGAAGCTTTCTTT; CDR3: CASSSPGGLDAEAFF
V: TRBV18; size: NA; D: NA; J: TRBJ1-1; DNA: TGTGCCAGCTCACGGAAAACTACAGGGAACCTAAACACTGAAGCTTTCTTT; CDR3: CASSRKTTGNLNTEAFF
V: TRBV15; size: NA; D: NA; J: TRBJ2-7; DNA: TGTGCCACCAGCAGAGATCTTAGGGGATACGAGCAGTACTTC; CDR3: CATSRDLRGYEQYF
V: TRBV7-9; size: once; D: TRBD1; J: TRBJ1-2; DNA: TGTGCCAGCAGCTTACTCCCAGGGGGAAACTATGGCTACACCTTC; CDR3: CASSLLPGGNYGYTF
V: TRBV4-2; size: NA; D: TRBD2; J: TRBJ2-7; DNA: TGTGCCAGCAGCCAAGAATGGCAACTAGCGGGTTACGAGCAGTACTTC; CDR3: CASSQEWQLAGYEQYF
V: TRBV11-3; size: NA; D: NA; J: TRBJ1-2; DNA: TGTGCCAGCAGCCAACAGGGCTATGGCTACACCTTC; CDR3: CASSQQGYGYTF
V: TRBV7-9; size: NA; D: NA; J: TRBJ1-3; DNA: TGTGCCAGCAGCTTAGACTTATTTGGAAACACCATATATTTT; CDR3: CASSLDLFGNTIYF
V: TRBV5-1; size: NA; D: TRBD1; J: TRBJ2-5; DNA: TGCGCCAGCAGCTCAGGACAGGGGCTAGAGACCCAGTACTTC; CDR3: CASSSGQGLETQYF
V: TRBV19; size: NA; D: TRBD2; J: TRBJ2-1; DNA: TGTGCCACCCAGACTAGCGGATCCTACAATGAGCAGTTCTTC; CDR3: CATQTSGSYNEQFF
V: TRBV2; size: NA; D: TRBD1; J: TRBJ1-5; DNA: TGTGCCAGCAGTTCTGGACAGGGTTTTTTTTTAAGCGGGGACGATCAGCCCCAGCATTTT; CDR3: CASSSGQGFFLSGDDQPQHF
V: TRBV6-1; size: NA; D: TRBD2; J: TRBJ2-1; DNA: TGTGCCAGCAGTGAAGATGGCGGGGGATACAATGAGCAGTTCTTC; CDR3: CASSEDGGGYNEQFF
V: TRBV27; size: NA; D: NA; J: TRBJ2-4; DNA: TGTGCCAGCAGTTTAGTAGAGACTACCTTCCACATTCAGTACTTC; CDR3: CASSLVETTFHIQYF
V: TRBV5-1; size: NA; D: NA; J: TRBJ2-1; DNA: TGCGCCAGCAGCCAGACTAGAAATGTGGGATACAATGAGCAGTTCTTC; CDR3: CASSQTRNVGYNEQFF
V: TRBV19; size: NA; D: TRBD2; J: TRBJ2-6; DNA: TGTGCCAGTAGTAGAGCGGGGTTCTCTGGGGCCAACGTCCTGACTTTC; CDR3: CASSRAGFSGANVLTF
V: TRBV5-6; size: NA; D: NA; J: TRBJ2-1; DNA: TGTGCCAGCAGCTTAGGGCAGGGTATGGATGAGCAGTTCTTC; CDR3: CASSLGQGMDEQFF
V: TRBV28; size: NA; D: NA; J: TRBJ1-2; DNA: TGTGCCACTGATACAGGTACAGCTAACTATGGCTACACCTTC; CDR3: CATDTGTANYGYTF